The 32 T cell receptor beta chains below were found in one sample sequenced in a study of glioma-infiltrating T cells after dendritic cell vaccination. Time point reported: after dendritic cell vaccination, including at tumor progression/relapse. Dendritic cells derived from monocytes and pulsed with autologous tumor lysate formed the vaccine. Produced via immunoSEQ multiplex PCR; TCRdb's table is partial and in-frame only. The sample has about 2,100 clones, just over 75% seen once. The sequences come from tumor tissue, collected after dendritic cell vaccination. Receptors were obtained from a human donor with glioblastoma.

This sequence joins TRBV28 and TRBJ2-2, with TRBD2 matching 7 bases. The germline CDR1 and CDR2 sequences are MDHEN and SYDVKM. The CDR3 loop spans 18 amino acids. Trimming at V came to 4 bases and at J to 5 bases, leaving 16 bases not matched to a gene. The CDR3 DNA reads TGTGCCAGCAGTTCCTCTGGGGGGGAGGGCTCAAGAACCGGGGAGCTGTTTTTT. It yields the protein CASSSSGGEGSRTGELFF.

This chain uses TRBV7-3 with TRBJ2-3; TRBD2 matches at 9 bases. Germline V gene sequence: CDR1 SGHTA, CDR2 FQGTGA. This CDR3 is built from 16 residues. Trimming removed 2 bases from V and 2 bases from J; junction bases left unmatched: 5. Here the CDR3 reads CASSLSWTSDTDTQYF. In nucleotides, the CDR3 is TGTGCCAGCAGCTTATCGTGGACTAGCGACACAGATACGCAGTATTTT. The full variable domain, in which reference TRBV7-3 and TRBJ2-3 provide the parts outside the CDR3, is GAGVSQTPSNKVTEKGKYVELRCDPISGHTALYWYRQSLGQGPEFLIYFQGTGAADDSGLPNDRFFAVRPEGSVSTLKIQRTERGDSAVYLCASSLSWTSDTDTQYFGPGTRLTVL.

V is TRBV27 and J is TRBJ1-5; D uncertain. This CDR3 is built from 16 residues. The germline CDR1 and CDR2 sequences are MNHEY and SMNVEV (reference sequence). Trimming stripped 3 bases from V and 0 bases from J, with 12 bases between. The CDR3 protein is CASSFLSDYSNQPQHF. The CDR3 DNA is TGTGCCAGCAGTTTCCTTTCGGACTATAGCAATCAGCCCCAGCATTTT.

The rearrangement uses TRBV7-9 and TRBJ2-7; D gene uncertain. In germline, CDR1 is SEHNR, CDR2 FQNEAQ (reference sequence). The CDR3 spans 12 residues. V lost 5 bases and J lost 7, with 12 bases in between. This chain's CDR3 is CASSPVLREQYF. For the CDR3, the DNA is TGTGCCAGCAGCCCGGTTCTTCGGGAGCAGTACTTC. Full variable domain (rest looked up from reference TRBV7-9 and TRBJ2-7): DTGVSQNPRHKITKRGQNVTFRCDPISEHNRLYWYRQTLGQGPEFLTYFQNEAQLEKSRLLSDRFSAERPKGSFSTLEIQRTEQGDSAMYLCASSPVLREQYFGPGTRLTVT.

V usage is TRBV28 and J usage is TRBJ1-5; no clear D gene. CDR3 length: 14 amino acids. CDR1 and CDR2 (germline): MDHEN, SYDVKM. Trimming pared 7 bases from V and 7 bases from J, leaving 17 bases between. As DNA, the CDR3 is TGTGCCAGCACCCGGGGAGGGTCTGGGCAGCCCCAGCATTTT. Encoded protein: CASTRGGSGQPQHF.

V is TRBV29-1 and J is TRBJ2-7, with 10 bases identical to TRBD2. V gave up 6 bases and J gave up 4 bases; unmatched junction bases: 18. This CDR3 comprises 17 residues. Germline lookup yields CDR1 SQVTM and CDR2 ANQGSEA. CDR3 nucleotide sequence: TGCAGCGTGAGGGGAGGAGTGTCTAGCGGGAGTATGTACGAGCAGTACTTC. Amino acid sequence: CSVRGGVSSGSMYEQYF.

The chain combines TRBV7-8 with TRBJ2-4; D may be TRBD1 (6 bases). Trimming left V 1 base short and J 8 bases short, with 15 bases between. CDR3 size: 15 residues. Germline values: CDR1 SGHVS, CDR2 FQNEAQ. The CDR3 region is CASSLVRGQLDIQYF. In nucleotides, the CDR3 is TGTGCCAGCAGCTTAGTAAGAGGACAGTTGGACATTCAGTACTTC.

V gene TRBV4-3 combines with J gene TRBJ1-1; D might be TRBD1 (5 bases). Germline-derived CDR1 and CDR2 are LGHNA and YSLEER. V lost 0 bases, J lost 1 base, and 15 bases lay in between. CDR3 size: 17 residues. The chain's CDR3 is CASSQDPRQTPNTEAFF. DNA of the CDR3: TGCGCCAGCAGCCAAGATCCCCGACAGACTCCGAACACTGAAGCTTTCTTT.

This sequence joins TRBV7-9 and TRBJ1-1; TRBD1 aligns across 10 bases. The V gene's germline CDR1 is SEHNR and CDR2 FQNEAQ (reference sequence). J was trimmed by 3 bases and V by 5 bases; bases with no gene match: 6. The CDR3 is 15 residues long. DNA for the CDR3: TGTGCCAGCAGCCCACGGACAGGGGGGGACACTGAAGCTTTCTTT. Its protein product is CASSPRTGGDTEAFF.

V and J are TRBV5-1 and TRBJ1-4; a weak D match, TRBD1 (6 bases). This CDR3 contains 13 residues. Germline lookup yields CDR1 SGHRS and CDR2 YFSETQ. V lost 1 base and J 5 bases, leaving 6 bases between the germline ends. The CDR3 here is CASSLTGNEKLFF. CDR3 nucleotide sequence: TGCGCCAGCAGCTTGACAGGGAATGAAAAACTGTTTTTT. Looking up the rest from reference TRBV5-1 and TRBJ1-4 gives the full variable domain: KAGVTQTPRYLIKTRGQQVTLSCSPISGHRSVSWYQQTPGQGLQFLFEYFSETQRNKGNFPGRFSGRQFSNSRSEMNVSTLELGDSALYLCASSLTGNEKLFFGSGTQLSVL.

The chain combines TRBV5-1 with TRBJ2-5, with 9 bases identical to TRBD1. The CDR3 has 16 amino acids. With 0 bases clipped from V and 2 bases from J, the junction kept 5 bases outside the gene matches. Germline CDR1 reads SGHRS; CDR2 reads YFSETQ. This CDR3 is CASSLGTGVGQETQYF. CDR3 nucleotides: TGCGCCAGCAGCTTGGGGACAGGGGTGGGGCAAGAGACCCAGTACTTC.

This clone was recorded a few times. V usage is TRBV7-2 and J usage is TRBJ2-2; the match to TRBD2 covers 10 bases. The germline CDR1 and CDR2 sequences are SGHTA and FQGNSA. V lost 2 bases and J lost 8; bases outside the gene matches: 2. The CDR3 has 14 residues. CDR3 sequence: CASSLKLAGGELFF. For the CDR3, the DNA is TGTGCCAGCAGCTTAAAACTAGCGGGAGGGGAGCTGTTTTTT. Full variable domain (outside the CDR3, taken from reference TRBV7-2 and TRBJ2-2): GAGVSQSPSNKVTEKGKDVELRCDPISGHTALYWYRQSLGQGLEFLIYFQGNSAPDKSGLPSDRFSAERTGGSVSTLTIQRTQQEDSAVYLCASSLKLAGGELFFGEGSRLTVL.

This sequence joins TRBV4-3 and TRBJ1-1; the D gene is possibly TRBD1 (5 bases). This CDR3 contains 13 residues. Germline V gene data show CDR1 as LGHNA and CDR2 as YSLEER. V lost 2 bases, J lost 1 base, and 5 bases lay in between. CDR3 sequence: CASSQTGNTEAFF. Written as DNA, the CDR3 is TGCGCCAGCAGCCAAACAGGGAACACTGAAGCTTTCTTT.

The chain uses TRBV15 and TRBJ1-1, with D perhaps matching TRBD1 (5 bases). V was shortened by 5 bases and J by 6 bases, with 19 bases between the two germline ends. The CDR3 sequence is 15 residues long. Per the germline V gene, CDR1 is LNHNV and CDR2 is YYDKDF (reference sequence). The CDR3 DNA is TGTGCCACCAGCCTCTTAAGTACGGGGACTGCTGAAGCTTTCTTT. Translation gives CATSLLSTGTAEAFF.

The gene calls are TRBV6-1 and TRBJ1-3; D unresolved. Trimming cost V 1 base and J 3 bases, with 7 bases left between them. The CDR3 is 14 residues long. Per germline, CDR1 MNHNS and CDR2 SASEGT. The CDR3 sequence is CASSEVQIGNTIYF. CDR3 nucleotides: TGTGCCAGCAGTGAAGTACAGATTGGAAACACCATATATTTT.

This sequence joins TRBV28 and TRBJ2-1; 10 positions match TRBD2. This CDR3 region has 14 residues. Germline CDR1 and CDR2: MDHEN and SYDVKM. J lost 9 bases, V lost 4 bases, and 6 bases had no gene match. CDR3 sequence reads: CASSSLAGEVEQFF. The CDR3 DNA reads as TGTGCCAGCAGTTCCCTAGCGGGAGAGGTTGAGCAGTTCTTC. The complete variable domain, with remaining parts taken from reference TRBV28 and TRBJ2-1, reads DVKVTQSSRYLVKRTGEKVFLECVQDMDHENMFWYRQDPGLGLRLIYFSYDVKMKEKGDIPEGYSVSREKKERFSLILESASTNQTSMYLCASSSLAGEVEQFFGPGTRLTVL.

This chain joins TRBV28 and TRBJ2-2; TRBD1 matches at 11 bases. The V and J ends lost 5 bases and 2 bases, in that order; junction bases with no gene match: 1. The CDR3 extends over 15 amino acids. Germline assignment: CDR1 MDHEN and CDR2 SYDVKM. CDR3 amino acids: CASSGQGANTGELFF. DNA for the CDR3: TGTGCCAGCAGTGGACAGGGGGCTAACACCGGGGAGCTGTTTTTT.

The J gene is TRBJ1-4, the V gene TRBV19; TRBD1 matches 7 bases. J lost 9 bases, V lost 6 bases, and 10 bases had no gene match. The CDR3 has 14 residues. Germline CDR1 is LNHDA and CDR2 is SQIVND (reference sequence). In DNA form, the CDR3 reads TGTGCCAGTAGCTCCGGGACAGACCTTCAAAAACTGTTTTTT. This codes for CASSSGTDLQKLFF.

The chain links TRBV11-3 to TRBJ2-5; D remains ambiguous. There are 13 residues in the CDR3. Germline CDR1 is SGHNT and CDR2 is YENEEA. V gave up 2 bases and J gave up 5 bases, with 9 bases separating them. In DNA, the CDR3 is TGTGCCAGCAGCTTACCAAACCGGGAGACCCAGTACTTC. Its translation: CASSLPNRETQYF.

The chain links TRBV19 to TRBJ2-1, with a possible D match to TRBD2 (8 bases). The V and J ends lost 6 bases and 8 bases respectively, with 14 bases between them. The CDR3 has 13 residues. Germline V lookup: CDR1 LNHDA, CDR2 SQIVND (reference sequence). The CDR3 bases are TGTGCCAGTAGGGGACAGCGGGGGCATGAGCAGTTCTTC. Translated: CASRGQRGHEQFF.

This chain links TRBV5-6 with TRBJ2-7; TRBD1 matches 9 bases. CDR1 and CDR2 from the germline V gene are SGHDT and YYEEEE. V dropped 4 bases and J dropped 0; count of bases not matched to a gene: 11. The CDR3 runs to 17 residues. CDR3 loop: CASSRSGQGSSSYEQYF. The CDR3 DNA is TGTGCCAGCAGCCGCAGCGGACAGGGGTCAAGCTCCTACGAGCAGTACTTC.

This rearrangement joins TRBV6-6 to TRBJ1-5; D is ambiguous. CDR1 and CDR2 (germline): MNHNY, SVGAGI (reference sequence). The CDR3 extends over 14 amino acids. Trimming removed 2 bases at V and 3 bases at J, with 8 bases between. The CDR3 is CASSYRVDNQPQHF. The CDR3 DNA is TGTGCCAGCAGTTACCGGGTTGACAATCAGCCCCAGCATTTT.

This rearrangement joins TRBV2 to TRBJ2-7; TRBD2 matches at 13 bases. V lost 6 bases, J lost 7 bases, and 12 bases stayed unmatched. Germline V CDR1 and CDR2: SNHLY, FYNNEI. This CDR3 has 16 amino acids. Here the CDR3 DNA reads TGTGCCAGCAGAGGGGTGAGGACTAGCGGGAGCCTGGAGCAGTACTTC. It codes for CASRGVRTSGSLEQYF.

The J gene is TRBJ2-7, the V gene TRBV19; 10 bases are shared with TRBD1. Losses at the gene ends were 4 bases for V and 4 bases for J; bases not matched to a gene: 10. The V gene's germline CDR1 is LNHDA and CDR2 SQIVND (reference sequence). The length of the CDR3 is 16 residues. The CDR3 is CASSRPRDRGSYEQYF. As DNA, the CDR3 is TGTGCCAGTAGTAGGCCCCGGGACAGGGGTTCGTACGAGCAGTACTTC. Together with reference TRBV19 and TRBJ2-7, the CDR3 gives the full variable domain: DGGITQSPKYLFRKEGQNVTLSCEQNLNHDAMYWYRQDPGQGLRLIYYSQIVNDFQKGDIAEGYSVSREKKESFPLTVTSAQKNPTAFYLCASSRPRDRGSYEQYFGPGTRLTVT.

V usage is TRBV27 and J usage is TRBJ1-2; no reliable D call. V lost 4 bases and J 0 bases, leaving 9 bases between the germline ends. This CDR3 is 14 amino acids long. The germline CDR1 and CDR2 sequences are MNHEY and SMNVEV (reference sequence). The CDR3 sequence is CASSSQPPNYGYTF. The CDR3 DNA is TGTGCCAGCAGTTCACAGCCTCCTAACTATGGCTACACCTTC.

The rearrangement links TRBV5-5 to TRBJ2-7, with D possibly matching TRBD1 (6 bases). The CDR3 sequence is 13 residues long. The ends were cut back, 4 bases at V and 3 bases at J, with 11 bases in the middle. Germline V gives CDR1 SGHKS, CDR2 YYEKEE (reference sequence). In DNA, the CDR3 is TGTGCCAGCAGCCTACGGACAGACTACGAGCAGTACTTC. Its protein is CASSLRTDYEQYF.

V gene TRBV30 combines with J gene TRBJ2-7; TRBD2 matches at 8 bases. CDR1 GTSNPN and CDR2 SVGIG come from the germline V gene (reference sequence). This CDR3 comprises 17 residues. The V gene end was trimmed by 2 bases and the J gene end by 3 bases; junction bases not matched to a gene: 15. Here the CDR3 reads CAWSSPNRGSGDYEQYF. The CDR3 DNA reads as TGTGCCTGGAGTTCCCCAAACCGGGGTAGCGGGGACTACGAGCAGTACTTC. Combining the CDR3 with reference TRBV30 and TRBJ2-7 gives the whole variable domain SQTIHQWPATLVQPVGSPLSLECTVEGTSNPNLYWYRQAAGRGLQLLFYSVGIGQISSEVPQNLSASRPQDRQFILSSKKLLLSDSGFYLCAWSSPNRGSGDYEQYFGPGTRLTVT.

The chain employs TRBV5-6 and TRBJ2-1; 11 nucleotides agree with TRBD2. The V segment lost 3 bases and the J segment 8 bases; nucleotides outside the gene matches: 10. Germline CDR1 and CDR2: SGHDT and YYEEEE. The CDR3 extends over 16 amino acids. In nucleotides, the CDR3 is TGTGCCAGCAGCTCGATTAGCGGGAGGGCCGACGATGAGCAGTTCTTC. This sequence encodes CASSSISGRADDEQFF.

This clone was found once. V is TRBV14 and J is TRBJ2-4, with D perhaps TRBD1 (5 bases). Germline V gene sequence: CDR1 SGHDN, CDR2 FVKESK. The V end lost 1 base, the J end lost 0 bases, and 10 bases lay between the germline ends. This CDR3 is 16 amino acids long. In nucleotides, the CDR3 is TGTGCCAGCAGCCAAGGACAGAACTTAGCCAAAAACATTCAGTACTTC. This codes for CASSQGQNLAKNIQYF.

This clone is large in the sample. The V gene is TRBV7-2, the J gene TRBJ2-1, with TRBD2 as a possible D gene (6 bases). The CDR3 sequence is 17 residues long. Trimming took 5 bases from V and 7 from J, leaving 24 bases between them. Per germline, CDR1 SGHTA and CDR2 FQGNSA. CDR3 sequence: CASSPEGSGPDENEQFF. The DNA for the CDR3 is TGTGCCAGCAGCCCGGAGGGGTCCGGGCCTGATGAGAATGAGCAGTTCTTC. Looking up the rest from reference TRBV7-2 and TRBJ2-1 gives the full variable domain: GAGVSQSPSNKVTEKGKDVELRCDPISGHTALYWYRQSLGQGLEFLIYFQGNSAPDKSGLPSDRFSAERTGGSVSTLTIQRTQQEDSAVYLCASSPEGSGPDENEQFFGPGTRLTVL.

The CDR3 nucleotides are TGTGCCAGCGAGAGACTAGCGAGCTCCTACAATGAGCAGTTCTTC. It specifies CASERLASSYNEQFF. The J gene is TRBJ2-1, the V gene TRBV2; TRBD2 matches 8 bases. CDR3 length: 15 residues. V shed 8 bases and J 0 bases; nucleotides not matched to a gene: 6. Germline CDR1 is SNHLY and CDR2 is FYNNEI.

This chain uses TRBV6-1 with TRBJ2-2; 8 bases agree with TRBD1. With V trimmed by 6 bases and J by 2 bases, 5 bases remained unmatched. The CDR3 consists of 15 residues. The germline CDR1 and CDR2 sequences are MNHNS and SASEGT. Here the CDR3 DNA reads TGTGCCAGCAGAGGACAGGGTGGTAACACCGGGGAGCTGTTTTTT. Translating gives CASRGQGGNTGELFF.